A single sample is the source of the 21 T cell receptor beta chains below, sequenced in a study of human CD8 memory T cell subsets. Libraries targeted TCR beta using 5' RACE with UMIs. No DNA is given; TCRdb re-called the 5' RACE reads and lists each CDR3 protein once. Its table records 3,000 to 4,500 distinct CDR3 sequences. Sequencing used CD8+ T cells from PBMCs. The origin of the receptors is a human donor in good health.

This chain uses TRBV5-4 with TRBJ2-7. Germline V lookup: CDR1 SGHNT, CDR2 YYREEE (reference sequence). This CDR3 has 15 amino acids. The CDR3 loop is CASSQRPIGPYEQYF.

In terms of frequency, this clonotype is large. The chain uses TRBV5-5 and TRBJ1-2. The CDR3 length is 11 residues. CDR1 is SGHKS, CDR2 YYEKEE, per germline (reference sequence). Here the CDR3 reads CASNRELGYTF.

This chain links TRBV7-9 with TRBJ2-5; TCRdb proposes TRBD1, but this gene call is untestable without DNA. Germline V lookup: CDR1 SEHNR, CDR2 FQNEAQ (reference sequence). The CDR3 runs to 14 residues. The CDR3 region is CASSFLSSGETQYF.

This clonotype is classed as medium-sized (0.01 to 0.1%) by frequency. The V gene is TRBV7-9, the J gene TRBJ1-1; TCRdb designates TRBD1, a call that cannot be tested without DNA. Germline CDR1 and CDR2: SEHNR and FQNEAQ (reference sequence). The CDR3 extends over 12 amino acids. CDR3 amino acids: CASSQGGTEAFF.

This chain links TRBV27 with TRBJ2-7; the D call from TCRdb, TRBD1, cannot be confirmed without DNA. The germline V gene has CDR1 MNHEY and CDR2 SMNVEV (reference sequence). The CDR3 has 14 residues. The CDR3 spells CASSLTQGADEQYF.

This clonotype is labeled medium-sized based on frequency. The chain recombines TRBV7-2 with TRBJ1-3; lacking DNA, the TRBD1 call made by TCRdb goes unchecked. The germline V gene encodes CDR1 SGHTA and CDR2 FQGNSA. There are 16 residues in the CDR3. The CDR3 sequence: CASSEAGTALRNTIYF.

This CDR3 is CAISDPQGRTGELFF. This chain joins TRBV10-3 and TRBJ2-2; with no DNA, the TCRdb D assignment of TRBD1 cannot be verified. The CDR3 covers 15 residues. Per the germline V gene, CDR1 is ENHRY and CDR2 is SYGVKD.

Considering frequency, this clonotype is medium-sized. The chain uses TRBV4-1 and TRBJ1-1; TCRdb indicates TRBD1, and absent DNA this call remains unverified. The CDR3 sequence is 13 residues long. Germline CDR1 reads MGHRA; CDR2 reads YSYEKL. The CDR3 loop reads CASSRIQGTEAFF.

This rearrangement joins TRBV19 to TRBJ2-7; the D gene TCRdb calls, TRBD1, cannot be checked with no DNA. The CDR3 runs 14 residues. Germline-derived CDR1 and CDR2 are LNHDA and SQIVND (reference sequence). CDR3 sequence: CASSPLGTNHEQYF.

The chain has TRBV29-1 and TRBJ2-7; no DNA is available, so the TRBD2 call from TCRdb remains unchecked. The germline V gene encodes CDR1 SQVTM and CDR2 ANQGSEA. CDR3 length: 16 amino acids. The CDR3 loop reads CSVEGVTSGMSYEQYF.

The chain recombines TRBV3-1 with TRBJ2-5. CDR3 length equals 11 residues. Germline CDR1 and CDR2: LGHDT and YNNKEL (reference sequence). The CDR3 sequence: CASMGQETQYF.

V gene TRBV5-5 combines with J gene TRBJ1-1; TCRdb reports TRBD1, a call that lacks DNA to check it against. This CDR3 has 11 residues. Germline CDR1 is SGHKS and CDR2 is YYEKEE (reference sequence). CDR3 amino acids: CASSRGTEAFF.

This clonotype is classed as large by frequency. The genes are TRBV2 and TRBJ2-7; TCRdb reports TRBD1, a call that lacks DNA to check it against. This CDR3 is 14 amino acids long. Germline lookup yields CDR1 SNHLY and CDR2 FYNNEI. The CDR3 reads CASSDGGQGYEQYF.

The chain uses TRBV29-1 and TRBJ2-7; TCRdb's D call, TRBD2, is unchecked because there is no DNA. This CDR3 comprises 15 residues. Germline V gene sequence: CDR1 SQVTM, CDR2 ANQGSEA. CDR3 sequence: CSVELLAESSYEQYF.

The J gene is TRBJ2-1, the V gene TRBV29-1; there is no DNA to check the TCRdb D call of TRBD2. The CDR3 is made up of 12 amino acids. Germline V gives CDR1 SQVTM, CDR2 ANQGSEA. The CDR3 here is CSVGSGRNEQFF.

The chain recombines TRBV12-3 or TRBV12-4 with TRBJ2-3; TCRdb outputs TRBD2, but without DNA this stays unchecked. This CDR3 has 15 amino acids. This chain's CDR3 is CASSPLAGGTDTQYF.

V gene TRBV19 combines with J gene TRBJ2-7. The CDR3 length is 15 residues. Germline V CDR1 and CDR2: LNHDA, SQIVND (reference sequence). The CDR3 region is CASSIEYAGSYEQYF.

The CDR3 is CAWSTGTSDTQYF. V gene TRBV30 combines with J gene TRBJ2-3; TCRdb's D call of TRBD2 is untestable without DNA. This CDR3 comprises 13 residues. The V gene's germline CDR1 is GTSNPN and CDR2 SVGIG (reference sequence). The full variable domain, in which reference TRBV30 and TRBJ2-3 provide the parts outside the CDR3, is SQTIHQWPATLVQPVGSPLSLECTVEGTSNPNLYWYRQAAGRGLQLLFYSVGIGQISSEVPQNLSASRPQDRQFILSSKKLLLSDSGFYLCAWSTGTSDTQYFGPGTRLTVL.

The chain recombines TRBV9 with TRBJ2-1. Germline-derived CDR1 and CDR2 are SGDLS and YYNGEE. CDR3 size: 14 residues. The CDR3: CASSDGFPYNEQFF.

CDR3 protein: CASSLIPGGGNEQFF. The gene calls are TRBV7-2 and TRBJ2-1; TCRdb selects TRBD1, and the lack of DNA leaves this call unchecked. This CDR3 has 15 amino acids. The germline V gene encodes CDR1 SGHTA and CDR2 FQGNSA.

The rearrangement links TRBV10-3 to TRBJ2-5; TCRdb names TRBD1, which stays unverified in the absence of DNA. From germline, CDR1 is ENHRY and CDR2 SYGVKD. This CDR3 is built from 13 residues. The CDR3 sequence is CATRGPDEETQYF.